This T cell receptor (beta chain) was observed in a study of regulatory T cells in long-lasting Graves disease. This clonotype was seen ten or more times. Its antigen is unknown. Findings of the study overall: Persistent disease was characterized by preferential usage of TRBV28, TRBJ1-2 and TRBJ2-5.

Germline V gives CDR1 LGHDT, CDR2 YNNKEL (reference sequence). J gave up 0 bases and V 4 bases, and 11 bases lay outside the gene matches. The CDR3 has 19 amino acids. CDR3 regions were amplified by Arm-PCR using iRepertoire HTBI primers to build TCR beta libraries. MiXCR, run by TCRdb on the multiplex PCR reads, gives a single entry per CDR3 protein. The sample has a few hundred thousand distinct CDR3 sequences, 20% to 25% seen once; the top ten hold roughly 13%. The sample's time point: newly diagnosed GD, antithyroid drugs for less than 3 months. Generation of the TCR library employed RNA extracted from PBMCs.

V and J are TRBV3-1 and TRBJ2-1; 11 bases map to TRBD2. This receptor was taken from a female donor with Graves disease. Source: peripheral blood mononuclear cells (PBMCs), taken at new diagnosis, from a patient treated with antithyroid drugs. CDR3 sequence: CASSRGLGLAGSSYNEQFF. The DNA for the CDR3 is TGTGCCAGCAGCCGGGGGCTCGGACTAGCGGGCTCCTCCTACAATGAGCAGTTCTTC.